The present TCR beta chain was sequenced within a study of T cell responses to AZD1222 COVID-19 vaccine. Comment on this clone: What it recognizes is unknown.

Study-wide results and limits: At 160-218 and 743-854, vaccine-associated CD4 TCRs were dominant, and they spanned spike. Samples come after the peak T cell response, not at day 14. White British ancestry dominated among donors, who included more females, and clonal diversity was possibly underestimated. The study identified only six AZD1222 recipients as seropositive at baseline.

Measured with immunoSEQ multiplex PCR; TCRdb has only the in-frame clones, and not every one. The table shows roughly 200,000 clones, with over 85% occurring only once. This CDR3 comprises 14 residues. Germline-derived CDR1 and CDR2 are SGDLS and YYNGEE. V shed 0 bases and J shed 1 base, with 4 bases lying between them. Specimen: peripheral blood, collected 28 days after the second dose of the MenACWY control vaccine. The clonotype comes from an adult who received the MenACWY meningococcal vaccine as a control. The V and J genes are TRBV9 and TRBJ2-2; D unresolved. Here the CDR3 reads CASSVVGNTGELFF. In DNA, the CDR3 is TGTGCCAGCAGCGTAGTGGGGAACACCGGGGAGCTGTTTTTT.